This T cell receptor beta chain emerged from a study of T cell changes during pregnancy in multiple sclerosis. The germline gives CDR1 SGHNT, CDR2 YENEEA. The CDR3 is made up of 17 amino acids. Trimming removed 5 bases from V and 0 bases from J; junction bases left unmatched: 9. Clones were read by immunoSEQ multiplex PCR, and TCRdb kept only the in-frame ones, dropping some. In the table there are 39,000 or so clones, 80% to 95% of which are singletons. The receptor was derived from a female donor in good health, enrolled as a control in a pregnancy study. Sample: CD4+ T cells from peripheral blood mononuclear cells, taken after pregnancy. This chain joins TRBV11-3 and TRBJ2-1, with 8 nucleotides matching TRBD2. CDR3 amino acids: CASSRLGGAASYNEQFF. CDR3 in DNA: TGTGCCAGCAGCCGGCTCGGGGGGGCCGCCTCCTACAATGAGCAGTTCTTC.